Below, 2 T cell receptor beta chains from the same sample are listed, as sequenced in a study of CD8 T cells in ankylosing spondylitis. One entry per CDR3 protein results from TCRdb running MiXCR on the 5' RACE reads. The repertoire has about 90,000 distinct CDR3 sequences, around 30% of them found once; the top ten carry less than 60%. The sequenced material came from blood, either unsorted or a sorted T cell fraction (not recorded which). These receptors all come from a male donor with ankylosing spondylitis or in good health (not recorded which).

The chain joins TRBV20-1 to TRBJ2-5, with D perhaps TRBD1 (5 bases). The CDR3 has 13 amino acids. The V gene's germline CDR1 is DFQATT and CDR2 SNEGSKA (reference sequence). V dropped 1 base and J dropped 3 bases, with 9 bases sitting between them. The CDR3 DNA reads TGCAGTGCTAGAGCCCAGACAGAAGAGACCCAGTACTTC. It specifies CSARAQTEETQYF.

This clonotype was observed once. The chain combines TRBV7-9 with TRBJ2-1; the D gene is possibly TRBD2 (7 bases). CDR3 length: 17 amino acids. Germline CDR1 is SEHNR and CDR2 is FQNEAQ (reference sequence). V lost 3 bases to trimming and J lost 0 bases, with 15 bases between them. The CDR3 nucleotides are TGTGCCAGCAGCTTCGGCCAGGGAGGGGGCTCCTACAATGAGCAGTTCTTC. Translating it yields CASSFGQGGGSYNEQFF.